Following are 20 T cell receptor beta chains from one sample sequenced in a study of T cell responses to AZD1222 COVID-19 vaccine. Assay: immunoSEQ multiplex PCR; the TCRdb copy retains only in-frame clones and omits some. This table has about 85,000 clones, 88% appearing once. The specimen comprised peripheral blood, sampled on day 0 of AZD1222 vaccination. Receptors were obtained from an adult in good health.

The chain is built from TRBV24-1 and TRBJ1-5; TRBD1 might be the D (6 bases). Trimming cost V 3 bases and J 2 bases, with 13 bases left between them. Germline CDR1 reads KGHDR; CDR2 reads SFDVKD. CDR3 length: 16 residues. The CDR3 loop reads CATSDPARGGNQPQHF. The CDR3 nucleotides are TGTGCCACCAGTGATCCGGCCAGGGGTGGCAATCAGCCCCAGCATTTT.

The chain combines TRBV20-1 with TRBJ2-7; tentative D call: TRBD2 (6 bases). This CDR3 is 11 amino acids long. The V gene lost 7 bases and the J gene lost 4 bases, with 11 bases spanning the gap. Per the germline V gene, CDR1 is DFQATT and CDR2 is SNEGSKA (reference sequence). CDR3 DNA sequence: TGCAGTGGGGGGGAGACTTACGAGCAGTACTTC. It is translated as CSGGETYEQYF.

This clone showed up just once. V is TRBV27 and J is TRBJ2-1, with 7 bases identical to TRBD2. CDR1 MNHEY and CDR2 SMNVEV come from the germline V gene (reference sequence). Unmatched junction bases numbered 2, after V lost 6 bases and J lost 6 bases. The CDR3 is made up of 12 amino acids. The CDR3 bases are TGTGCCAGCAGCCCTAGCGGCAATGAGCAGTTCTTC. Amino acids: CASSPSGNEQFF.

This chain connects TRBV29-1 to TRBJ1-2; D may be TRBD1 (5 bases). Per germline, CDR1 SQVTM and CDR2 ANQGSEA. The ends were cut back, 1 base at V and 5 bases at J, with 20 bases in the middle. This CDR3 has 16 amino acids. The CDR3: CSVEVLDGGERYGYTF. The CDR3 DNA reads as TGCAGCGTTGAAGTCCTAGACGGGGGAGAAAGGTATGGCTACACCTTC.

The V gene is TRBV13, the J gene TRBJ2-7; TRBD2 is a possible D gene (5 bases). Deletions cut 2 bases from V and 2 bases from J, with 25 bases between. Per germline, CDR1 PRHDT and CDR2 FYEKMQ (reference sequence). The CDR3 has 19 amino acids. The CDR3 DNA is TGTGCCAGCAGCTTAAACGCGGGCGGCACCCGATATAACACCTACGAGCAGTACTTC. It encodes CASSLNAGGTRYNTYEQYF.

The gene calls are TRBV5-1 and TRBJ2-1; D remains unclear. Trimming stripped 6 bases from V and 6 bases from J, with 13 bases between. Germline lookup yields CDR1 SGHRS and CDR2 YFSETQ. The CDR3 spans 13 residues. Here the CDR3 reads CASTPPQANEQFF. The CDR3, as DNA: TGCGCCAGCACCCCTCCTCAGGCCAATGAGCAGTTCTTC.

This sequence joins TRBV28 and TRBJ1-5; 11 nucleotides line up with TRBD1. The CDR3 loop spans 15 amino acids. With 4 bases clipped from V and 6 bases from J, the junction kept 5 bases outside the gene matches. Germline-derived CDR1 and CDR2 are MDHEN and SYDVKM. For the CDR3, the DNA is TGTGCCAGCAGTTCGGGACAGGGGGGAGGTCAGCCCCAGCATTTT. Translated: CASSSGQGGGQPQHF.

This clone has only one observation. The chain joins TRBV5-5 to TRBJ1-2; perhaps TRBD1 as D (6 bases). The CDR3 length is 15 residues. Germline CDR1 SGHKS, CDR2 YYEKEE (reference sequence). The V end lost 6 bases, the J end lost 9 bases, and 24 bases lay between the germline ends. The CDR3 DNA reads TGTGCCAGCACCAACAACAGGGCGGTTTGTCATAGCTACACCTTC. Amino acid sequence: CASTNNRAVCHSYTF.

The chain has TRBV19 and TRBJ1-5, with unresolved D. CDR3 length equals 15 residues. The germline gives CDR1 LNHDA, CDR2 SQIVND (reference sequence). Trimming left V 4 bases short and J 2 bases short, with 12 bases between. The CDR3 sequence: CASSTHRVGNQPQHF. CDR3 nucleotide sequence: TGTGCCAGTAGTACTCATAGGGTTGGCAATCAGCCCCAGCATTTT. Full variable domain (missing parts from reference TRBV19 and TRBJ1-5): DGGITQSPKYLFRKEGQNVTLSCEQNLNHDAMYWYRQDPGQGLRLIYYSQIVNDFQKGDIAEGYSVSREKKESFPLTVTSAQKNPTAFYLCASSTHRVGNQPQHFGDGTRLSIL.

The chain recombines TRBV29-1 with TRBJ2-1; 7 nucleotides line up with TRBD2. J lost 7 bases, V lost 2 bases, and 8 bases had no gene match. Germline V gene lookup returns CDR1 SQVTM and CDR2 ANQGSEA. The CDR3 is made up of 14 amino acids. The CDR3 loop reads CSVEPGASGNEQFF. DNA of the CDR3: TGCAGCGTTGAACCTGGGGCTAGCGGAAATGAGCAGTTCTTC.

The chain joins TRBV11-2 to TRBJ2-7; the D is unclear. Trimming left V 5 bases short and J 3 bases short, with 8 bases between. This CDR3 has 12 residues. The V gene's germline CDR1 is SGHAT and CDR2 FQNNGV. The CDR3 sequence: CASSLRSYEQYF. CDR3 DNA sequence: TGTGCCAGCAGCCTGAGAAGCTACGAGCAGTACTTC.

This rearrangement joins TRBV10-3 to TRBJ1-4, with no clear D. The germline gives CDR1 ENHRY, CDR2 SYGVKD. The CDR3 has 14 residues. Trimming stripped 11 bases from V and 6 bases from J, with 19 bases between. CDR3 nucleotides: TGTGCCGCCCGGAGTCGGGCGGACGATGAAAAACTGTTTTTT. This codes for CAARSRADDEKLFF.

The rearrangement joins TRBV24-1 to TRBJ1-5; no clear D gene. CDR1 and CDR2 from the germline V gene are KGHDR and SFDVKD. The ends were cut back, 6 bases at V and 0 bases at J, with 8 bases in the middle. The CDR3 consists of 14 residues. The CDR3 sequence: CATSLGNSNQPQHF. CDR3 DNA sequence: TGTGCCACCAGTCTCGGGAATAGCAATCAGCCCCAGCATTTT.

This sequence joins TRBV29-1 and TRBJ2-3; the match to TRBD2 covers 11 bases. The V gene's germline CDR1 is SQVTM and CDR2 ANQGSEA. J lost 3 bases, V lost 7 bases, and 6 bases had no gene match. This CDR3 has 14 residues. The CDR3 region has the DNA TGCAGCGCTGTTAGCGGGGGGGGTACAGATACGCAGTATTTT. Residues: CSAVSGGGTDTQYF.

This chain uses TRBV6-4 with TRBJ1-2, with 9 bases fitting TRBD1. The germline CDR1 and CDR2 sequences are MRHNA and SNTAGT. J was trimmed by 6 bases and V by 3 bases; bases with no gene match: 5. This CDR3 comprises 14 residues. The DNA for the CDR3 is TGTGCCAGCAGTGAAACAGGGGGCGCGAATGGCTACACCTTC. It is translated as CASSETGGANGYTF.

This chain connects TRBV28 to TRBJ2-6; TRBD2 might be the D (6 bases). Germline CDR1 reads MDHEN; CDR2 reads SYDVKM. This CDR3 has 20 amino acids. V was cut by 4 bases and J by 6 bases, with 28 bases left in between. CDR3 sequence: CASSSIRTGAVPLVANVLTF. The CDR3 nucleotides read TGTGCCAGCAGTTCGATACGAACGGGAGCCGTACCTCTGGTGGCCAACGTCCTGACTTTC.

This chain links TRBV10-3 with TRBJ2-3; D tentatively fits TRBD1 or TRBD2 (5 bases each). In germline, CDR1 is ENHRY, CDR2 SYGVKD. This CDR3 has 13 amino acids. Trimming shortened V by 6 bases and J by 2 bases, and 9 bases separated the two germline ends. CDR3 in DNA: TGTGCCATCAGCTCTGGGACCACAGATACGCAGTATTTT. Translated, it gives CAISSGTTDTQYF.

The chain uses TRBV7-6 and TRBJ2-1; 9 positions match TRBD2. CDR1 SGHVS and CDR2 FNYEAQ come from the germline V gene. This CDR3 is built from 16 residues. J lost 5 bases, V lost 5 bases, and 10 bases had no gene match. This chain's CDR3 is CASSLRGLAIDNEQFF. For the CDR3, the DNA is TGTGCCAGCAGCCTTAGAGGACTAGCGATCGACAATGAGCAGTTCTTC.

The chain joins TRBV21-1 to TRBJ1-3; no DNA check was done on the table's D call, TRBD1. TRBV21-1 is shown as a pseudogene. This CDR3 comprises 14 residues. CDR3 loop: CASSPRTAGNTIYF. CDR3 nucleotide sequence: TGTGCCAGCAGCCCCCGGACAGCTGGAAACACCATATATTTT.

The chain recombines TRBV30 with TRBJ1-1; possible D gene TRBD1, 5 bases. The V end was cut by 3 bases, the J end by 1 base, with 15 bases between. This CDR3 is built from 15 residues. Per germline, CDR1 GTSNPN and CDR2 SVGIG (reference sequence). The chain's CDR3 is CAWRGDGGGNTEAFF. CDR3 in DNA: TGTGCCTGGAGGGGCGATGGGGGAGGGAACACTGAAGCTTTCTTT.